These 29 T cell receptor beta chains share one sample of origin, sequenced in a study of Ad26.COV2.S vaccination and SARS-CoV-2 variants. Treatment noted: 15 to 20 received Ad26.COV2.S at low or high dose, single or two shots; roughly five received placebo; per-sample allocation not given. At day 63 after the first vaccine or placebo injection, samples were drawn. TCRdb's copy holds only in-frame clones and misses some; the assay was immunoSEQ multiplex PCR. The sample lists more than 300,000 clones; 85% were seen once. The sample in question was peripheral blood, obtained in a trial of Ad26.COV2.S vaccine versus placebo. These receptors were taken from a person aged 18-60 years who received the Ad26.COV2.S COVID-19 vaccine or a placebo.

The genes are TRBV28 and TRBJ2-7, with 7 positions matching TRBD1. This CDR3 has 14 amino acids. CDR1 and CDR2 (germline): MDHEN, SYDVKM. J gave up 7 bases and V 7 bases, and 13 bases lay outside the gene matches. CDR3 bases: TGTGCCAGCACCGACAGGGAACGAATACGGGAGCAGTACTTC. Translated, it gives CASTDRERIREQYF.

The CDR3 sequence: CASTPPAGTGLNGYTF. The DNA of the CDR3 is TGTGCCAGCACTCCCCCCGCGGGGACAGGGTTGAATGGCTACACCTTC. The genes are TRBV28 and TRBJ1-2; TRBD1 aligns across 9 bases. V gave up 7 bases and J gave up 6 bases; unmatched junction bases: 15. Germline CDR1 is MDHEN and CDR2 is SYDVKM. The CDR3 extends over 16 amino acids.

The chain is built from TRBV2 and TRBJ1-1; D is ambiguous. The germline V gene encodes CDR1 SNHLY and CDR2 FYNNEI. The V and J ends lost 8 bases and 4 bases respectively, with 11 bases between them. The CDR3 is made up of 12 amino acids. CDR3 sequence: CASGGRGTEAFF. The CDR3 nucleotides are TGTGCCAGCGGCGGACGAGGCACTGAAGCTTTCTTT.

The genes are TRBV5-1 and TRBJ2-5, with 9 bases matching TRBD2. The CDR3 is 15 amino acids. Germline trimming cut 4 bases from V and 1 base from J; bases unmatched to any gene: 5. Germline lookup yields CDR1 SGHRS and CDR2 YFSETQ. CDR3 loop: CASSEKAGGQETQYF. As DNA, the CDR3 is TGCGCCAGCAGCGAAAAAGCGGGGGGCCAAGAGACCCAGTACTTC.

Only a few counts were recorded for this clone. CDR3 DNA: TGTGCCAGCAGCTTGGTCATGAACACTGAAGCTTTCTTT. This translates into CASSLVMNTEAFF. This chain joins TRBV5-6 and TRBJ1-1; D unclear. Trimming pared 0 bases from V and 0 bases from J, leaving 3 bases between. CDR1 is SGHDT, CDR2 YYEEEE, per germline. The CDR3 is 13 amino acids.

The chain combines TRBV28 with TRBJ2-7, with D possibly TRBD1 on 6 matching bases. Germline values: CDR1 MDHEN, CDR2 SYDVKM. Trimming shortened V by 5 bases and J by 2 bases, and 10 bases separated the two germline ends. This CDR3 has 13 amino acids. The CDR3 DNA reads as TGTGCCAGCAGTCGACAGGACGCCTACGAGCAGTACTTC. This encodes CASSRQDAYEQYF. Full variable domain (rest looked up from reference TRBV28 and TRBJ2-7): DVKVTQSSRYLVKRTGEKVFLECVQDMDHENMFWYRQDPGLGLRLIYFSYDVKMKEKGDIPEGYSVSREKKERFSLILESASTNQTSMYLCASSRQDAYEQYFGPGTRLTVT.

J is TRBJ2-7 and V is TRBV7-8, with D possibly matching TRBD1 (6 bases). The V end was cut by 7 bases, the J end by 2 bases, with 12 bases between. The CDR3 has 13 amino acids. Germline V gene data show CDR1 as SGHVS and CDR2 as FQNEAQ. As DNA, the CDR3 is TGTGCCAGCACCCAGGGGCACCCCTACGAGCAGTACTTC. Translation gives CASTQGHPYEQYF.

J is TRBJ1-5 and V is TRBV15; D is undetermined. Trimming shortened V by 6 bases and J by 0 bases, and 9 bases separated the two germline ends. CDR1 is LNHNV, CDR2 YYDKDF, per germline (reference sequence). This CDR3 spans 14 amino acids. In DNA form, the CDR3 reads TGTGCCACCAGGGGGTGGGCTAGCAATCAGCCCCAGCATTTT. Translating it yields CATRGWASNQPQHF.

The V and J genes are TRBV3-1 (or the pseudogene TRBV3-2) and TRBJ1-1; the D gene is possibly TRBD1 (5 bases). With 8 bases removed from V and 4 bases from J, the gap between germline ends came to 8 bases. There are 11 residues in the CDR3. Germline-derived CDR1 and CDR2 are LGHDT and YNNKEL (reference sequence). CDR3 bases: TGTGCCAGCGGGGGGTCCACTGAAGCTTTCTTT. It codes for CASGGSTEAFF.

This clone has only one observation. This chain connects TRBV7-9 to TRBJ1-1; D remains unclear. Trimming pared 2 bases from V and 8 bases from J, leaving 12 bases between. In germline, CDR1 is SEHNR, CDR2 FQNEAQ (reference sequence). The CDR3 loop spans 13 amino acids. CDR3 residues: CASSLTVRGEAFF. In nucleotides, the CDR3 is TGTGCCAGCAGCTTAACGGTCCGGGGAGAAGCTTTCTTT.

This chain joins TRBV18 and TRBJ2-2; TRBD1 matches 10 bases. CDR1 and CDR2 from the germline V gene are KGHSH and LQKENI. The V and J ends lost 0 bases and 3 bases, in that order; junction bases with no gene match: 1. This CDR3 is 16 amino acids long. The CDR3 protein is CASSPPGQGYTGELFF. For the CDR3, the DNA is TGTGCCAGCTCACCACCGGGACAGGGGTACACCGGGGAGCTGTTTTTT.

The gene calls are TRBV27 and TRBJ2-5; either TRBD1 or TRBD2 may fit D (6 bases each). The V gene's germline CDR1 is MNHEY and CDR2 SMNVEV (reference sequence). This CDR3 has 16 residues. The V end was cut by 1 base, the J end by 1 base, with 13 bases between. Here the CDR3 reads CASSLLWGAPQETQYF. The CDR3 DNA reads as TGTGCCAGCAGTTTATTATGGGGGGCCCCCCAAGAGACCCAGTACTTC.

The chain joins TRBV3-1 (or the pseudogene TRBV3-2) to TRBJ2-7; perhaps TRBD2 as D (5 bases). The CDR3 runs 15 residues. Trimming took 1 base from V and 3 from J, leaving 13 bases between them. Per germline, CDR1 LGHDT and CDR2 YNNKEL (reference sequence). As DNA, the CDR3 is TGTGCCAGCAGCCAAGTCGGGGTACCCATCTACGAGCAGTACTTC. Its translation: CASSQVGVPIYEQYF.

The CDR3 here is CASSLIGTYEQYF. CDR3 in DNA: TGTGCCAGCAGCTTAATAGGGACATACGAGCAGTACTTC. V and J are TRBV13 and TRBJ2-7; perhaps TRBD1 as D (6 bases). Trimming stripped 2 bases from V and 4 bases from J, with 9 bases between. In germline, CDR1 is PRHDT, CDR2 FYEKMQ (reference sequence). The CDR3 has 13 amino acids.

The genes are TRBV30 and TRBJ2-7; TRBD1 agrees at 7 bases. Trimming cost V 1 base and J 6 bases; bases outside gene matches: 9. Germline V CDR1 and CDR2: GTSNPN, SVGIG (reference sequence). The CDR3 has 14 residues. For the CDR3, the DNA is TGTGCCTGGAGTGCGGCACCCCAGGGGGTCGAGCAGTACTTC. The encoded protein is CAWSAAPQGVEQYF. Complete variable domain (other parts from reference TRBV30 and TRBJ2-7): SQTIHQWPATLVQPVGSPLSLECTVEGTSNPNLYWYRQAAGRGLQLLFYSVGIGQISSEVPQNLSASRPQDRQFILSSKKLLLSDSGFYLCAWSAAPQGVEQYFGPGTRLTVT.

The CDR3 is CASSLPVLETQYF. The DNA of the CDR3 is TGTGCCAGCAGCTTACCAGTTTTAGAGACCCAGTACTTC. The chain has TRBV7-2 and TRBJ2-5; D call uncertain. CDR3 size: 13 residues. Germline CDR1 is SGHTA and CDR2 is FQGNSA. Trimming took 2 bases from V and 4 from J, leaving 8 bases between them.

The V gene is TRBV21-1, the J gene TRBJ1-2; whether TRBD1, the table's D call, matches the DNA was not checked. TRBV21-1 is labeled a pseudogene. The CDR3 consists of 15 residues. The CDR3 sequence: CASSKKYRANYGYTF. CDR3 sequence (DNA): TGTGCCAGCAGCAAAAAGTACAGGGCTAACTATGGCTACACCTTC.

The chain employs TRBV18 and TRBJ1-1; D is undetermined. The CDR3 covers 14 residues. V lost 0 bases and J lost 4, with 9 bases in between. Germline CDR1 reads KGHSH; CDR2 reads LQKENI. CDR3 coding DNA: TGTGCCAGCTCACCACCGATCCGGGGCACTGAAGCTTTCTTT. It specifies CASSPPIRGTEAFF.

The chain uses TRBV5-1 and TRBJ2-3; D is uncertain. Trimming removed 0 bases at V and 0 bases at J, with 14 bases between. The CDR3 spans 17 residues. The germline V gene encodes CDR1 SGHRS and CDR2 YFSETQ. CDR3 sequence (DNA): TGCGCCAGCAGCTTGGAGCCCGGACGCTCAAGCACAGATACGCAGTATTTT. Translated, it gives CASSLEPGRSSTDTQYF. Using reference TRBV5-1 and TRBJ2-3 for the parts outside the CDR3, the full variable domain is KAGVTQTPRYLIKTRGQQVTLSCSPISGHRSVSWYQQTPGQGLQFLFEYFSETQRNKGNFPGRFSGRQFSNSRSEMNVSTLELGDSALYLCASSLEPGRSSTDTQYFGPGTRLTVL.

This clone was observed a handful of times. The CDR3 is CASRRPGELFF. In nucleotides, the CDR3 is TGTGCCAGCAGACGGCCCGGGGAGCTGTTTTTT. The rearrangement joins TRBV12-3 or TRBV12-4 to TRBJ2-2; unclear D gene. The CDR3 is 11 residues long. The ends were cut back, 6 bases at V and 6 bases at J, with 5 bases in the middle.

V usage is TRBV19 and J usage is TRBJ2-1, with D unclear. Germline V gene data show CDR1 as LNHDA and CDR2 as SQIVND (reference sequence). Deletions cut 3 bases from V and 2 bases from J, with 11 bases between. The CDR3 sequence is 15 residues long. CDR3 nucleotides: TGTGCCAGTAGTATCTCCCCAGGTGCCTACAATGAGCAGTTCTTC. Its translation: CASSISPGAYNEQFF.

This clone was picked up one time. The chain recombines TRBV5-1 with TRBJ1-1, with 7 bases fitting TRBD1. The CDR3 runs 15 residues. Germline loops: CDR1 SGHRS, CDR2 YFSETQ. The V and J ends lost 4 bases and 4 bases, in that order; junction bases with no gene match: 10. Here the CDR3 reads CASSPYTGEATEAFF. CDR3 in DNA: TGCGCCAGCAGCCCCTACACAGGGGAAGCCACTGAAGCTTTCTTT.

The chain links TRBV14 to TRBJ2-2; tentatively, D is TRBD1 (5 bases). Per germline, CDR1 SGHDN and CDR2 FVKESK. V dropped 6 bases and J dropped 3 bases, with 32 bases sitting between them. There are 21 residues in the CDR3. The CDR3 sequence is CASSHKIPSLQGKRYTGELFF. The CDR3 DNA follows: TGTGCCAGCAGTCACAAGATACCCTCTTTGCAGGGCAAGAGGTACACCGGGGAGCTGTTTTTT.

The chain has TRBV11-3 and TRBJ1-1, with a possible D match to TRBD1 (6 bases). CDR1 is SGHNT and CDR2 is YENEEA in the germline V gene. The ends were cut back, 5 bases at V and 0 bases at J, with 13 bases in the middle. This CDR3 is 15 amino acids long. This chain's CDR3 is CASSPRGGMNTEAFF. As DNA, the CDR3 is TGTGCCAGCAGCCCCCGGGGGGGCATGAACACTGAAGCTTTCTTT.

V gene TRBV24-1 combines with J gene TRBJ2-7; D is tentatively TRBD1 or TRBD2 (5 bases each). V was clipped by 9 bases and J by 5 bases, with 10 bases between them. Germline assignment: CDR1 KGHDR and CDR2 SFDVKD. There are 11 residues in the CDR3. CDR3 residues: CATPGPNEQYF. CDR3 DNA: TGTGCCACCCCGGGACCCAACGAGCAGTACTTC.

The rearrangement uses TRBV7-2 and TRBJ2-5; 10 nucleotides agree with TRBD1. This CDR3 has 16 residues. Trimming took 4 bases from V and 2 from J; bases not matched to a gene: 7. The germline V gene has CDR1 SGHTA and CDR2 FQGNSA. CDR3 amino acids: CASSSFGQGGQETQYF. Written as DNA, the CDR3 is TGTGCCAGCAGCTCCTTTGGACAGGGGGGTCAAGAGACCCAGTACTTC.

This clone is a singleton in its sample. Other DNA sequences in the sample encode the same CDR3. The chain carries TRBV5-1 and TRBJ2-5; D remains ambiguous. Trimming removed 0 bases from V and 5 bases from J, with 5 bases in between. Germline V lookup: CDR1 SGHRS, CDR2 YFSETQ. The CDR3 spans 12 residues. Written as DNA, the CDR3 is TGCGCCAGCAGCTTGGGGTGGGAGACCCAGTACTTC. This codes for CASSLGWETQYF.

The V and J genes are TRBV6-2 or TRBV6-3 and TRBJ2-7; TRBD1 matches at 7 bases. The CDR3 runs to 15 residues. The ends lost 5 bases at V and 1 base at J; junction bases unmatched: 8. Germline values: CDR1 MNHEY, CDR2 SVGEGT. CDR3 DNA sequence: TGTGCCAGCAGTAGATCACAGGGGATTTCCTACGAGCAGTACTTC. This codes for CASSRSQGISYEQYF.

This clone was picked up a small number of times. CDR3 in DNA: TGTGCCAGCAGCCAAGATTACGGAATGAACACTGAAGCTTTCTTT. Protein product: CASSQDYGMNTEAFF. The genes are TRBV4-2 and TRBJ1-1; D is unclear. V shed 0 bases and J shed 0 bases, with 8 bases lying between them. Germline V gene data show CDR1 as LGHNA and CDR2 as YNFKEQ. The CDR3 sequence is 15 residues long.